This T cell receptor (beta chain) came from a study of immune evolution from preneoplasia to lung adenocarcinoma. Study-wide background: HLA loss of heterozygosity: roughly 6.4% AIS, about 15% MIA, over 25% ADC, none AAH. Whole-study results and caveats: T cell clonality was higher in KRAS-mutant than EGFR-mutant or wild-type nodules.

TCRdb's table, derived via immunoSEQ multiplex PCR, lists solely in-frame clones and lacks some. The sample holds roughly 3,100 clones, approximately 84% seen once. The V gene lost 5 bases and the J gene lost 5 bases, with 10 bases spanning the gap. Germline-derived CDR1 and CDR2 are LNHDA and SQIVND (reference sequence). The CDR3 loop spans 13 amino acids. This clone was found a few times. The antigen is not known. H&E slides confirmed each diagnosis, reviewed by two pathologists independently. Nucleic acids came from premalignant or tumor cells enriched by macro-dissection. The chain joins TRBV19 to TRBJ2-1; D not resolved. Sequencing used FFPE atypical adenomatous hyperplasia tissue from the lung. Sample subset: atypical adenomatous hyperplasia (AAH), lung preneoplasia. This receptor was taken from a person aged 70 to 85 with lung adenocarcinoma. Here the CDR3 reads CASSFLGDNEQFF. The CDR3 nucleotides read TGTGCCAGTAGTTTCCTAGGCGACAATGAGCAGTTCTTC.